What follows describes a single TCR beta chain. It lacks a known antigen. Base qualities are not provided; no much larger clone lies one nucleotide away. To sequence the TCRbeta CDR3 region, genomic DNA was isolated from the sorted cells. The immunoSEQ Assay was used for sequencing of TCRbeta CDR3 regions. The immuneACCESS repertoire file appears here via TCRdb, limited to in-frame rearrangements. These files lack a portion of the clones; in checked studies, under half of the deficit traces to unresolved V genes, and the cause of the others is not known. The table for this sample lists some 43,000 clones; roughly 90% of them were counted only once. The ten top clones hold about 0.6% of the sample. Patients with autoimmune disease history or receiving systemic immunosuppression were excluded from the trial. Peripheral blood for TCR sequencing was collected from all dose cohorts at baseline, on cycle 4 day 1, and on cycle 7 day 1. The samples were taken from a phase I, first-in-human, multicenter, open-label dose-escalation trial of ivuxolimab. Adults with locally advanced or metastatic head and neck squamous cell, hepatocellular, melanoma or renal cell carcinoma were enrolled in the trial. Before TCR sequencing, CD4+ and CD8+ T cells were separately sorted from peripheral blood.

Looking up the germline V gene yields CDR1 SGHTA and CDR2 FQGTGA. The junction carries 14 bases between V and J, which are trimmed by 0 bases and 2 bases respectively. The CDR3 starts with the cysteine, ends with the phenylalanine, and has 16 residues. Of the read, only the CDR3 DNA is kept; its 48 bases are in frame from base 1. These data come from a study of OX40 agonist ivuxolimab in advanced cancers. Regarding the study in general: Ivuxolimab, which targeted the costimulatory receptor OX40 (CD134), was an agonistic, fully human IgG2 monoclonal antibody. Intravenous ivuxolimab was administered to patients every 2 weeks at six dose levels: 0.01, 0.1, 0.3, 1.5, 3 and 10 mg/kg. Partial responses were achieved by three dose-escalation patients, of whom one had hepatocellular carcinoma and two had cutaneous melanoma. Peripheral TCRbeta sequencing aimed to test whether ivuxolimab altered TCR sequence diversity and caused clonal T-cell expansion. The paper describes the monotherapy dose-escalation part (N ≈ 49 patients) of the phase I trial of ivuxolimab. Patients were allowed to have had prior anti-PD-1, anti-PD-L1 or anti-CTLA-4 therapy, and 40% to 45% of the dose-escalation patients had been treated with checkpoint inhibitors. A male proportion of roughly 80% and a mean age of roughly 58 years, ranging from roughly 23 to 90, were recorded for the dose-escalation cohort. Of the roughly 51 patients in dose escalation, around 20 had hepatocellular carcinoma, some 15 had melanoma, 9 had renal cell carcinoma and 9 had head and neck cancer. General conclusions and limits of the study: After ivuxolimab, expanded clones were on average more numerous among CD8+ T cells than among CD4+ T cells. Low levels of normalized T-cell clonal expansion were also seen in some patients who did not respond. Clonal expansion of both CD4+ and CD8+ blood T cells was observed from baseline to week 6 at doses 0.1 to 3.0 mg/kg. In partial responders in the 0.1-3.0 mg/kg groups, normalized peripheral clonal expansion was found to be among the lowest, especially among CD8+ T cells. The antigen specificity of the peripheral T cells that underwent clonal expansion was not determined.

The sample consisted of CD4+ or CD8+ T cells sorted from blood, taken in a trial of the OX40 agonist ivuxolimab. The receptor was derived from an adult with an advanced solid tumor such as melanoma, head and neck, liver or kidney cancer. The chain joins TRBV7-3 to TRBJ2-7; the D region possibly corresponds to TRBD1 (7 bases align). The CDR3 here reads CASSLTSGGPPYEQYF. The sequenced DNA: TGTGCCAGCAGCTTAACGTCAGGGGGGCCTCCCTACGAGCAGTACTTC.